The 18 T cell receptor beta chains below come from one sample, sequenced in a study of blood T cell repertoires in COVID-19 (dated by TCRdb to between 2020 and 2021). Preparation of the library involved the immunoSEQ multiplex PCR assay. The clones in this table, taken by TCRdb from immuneACCESS, are in-frame only. Not every clone is retained; where verified, under half of the shortfall comes from an unresolved V gene, and the cause of the rest is unknown. The sample yields about 230,000 clones; 83% were counted once. The top ten clonotypes cover roughly 2.7% of the sample. The sequenced sample consisted of peripheral blood. Receptors were obtained from a woman aged 70-85 years with active or convalescent COVID-19.

This chain joins TRBV7-9 and TRBJ2-1; the D gene is possibly TRBD1 (7 bases). Trimming took 10 bases from V and 8 from J, leaving 24 bases between them. Germline CDR1 reads SEHNR; CDR2 reads FQNEAQ (reference sequence). The CDR3 sequence is 15 residues long. The CDR3 DNA sequence: TGTGCCACCCTCCACCCCGCTCAGGGGGGATATGAGCAGTTCTTC. This translates into CATLHPAQGGYEQFF.

The V call is TRBV7-9, the J call TRBJ2-3, with TRBD1 matching over 10 bases. The J segment lost 5 bases and the V segment lost 7 bases, leaving 3 bases of the junction unmatched. CDR1 is SEHNR, CDR2 FQNEAQ, per germline (reference sequence). This CDR3 spans 13 amino acids. In nucleotides, the CDR3 is TGTGCCAGCAAGGGACAGGGGAGAGATACGCAGTATTTT. Protein product: CASKGQGRDTQYF. Full variable domain (missing parts from reference TRBV7-9 and TRBJ2-3): DTGVSQNPRHKITKRGQNVTFRCDPISEHNRLYWYRQTLGQGPEFLTYFQNEAQLEKSRLLSDRFSAERPKGSFSTLEIQRTEQGDSAMYLCASKGQGRDTQYFGPGTRLTVL.

V gene TRBV7-2 combines with J gene TRBJ1-1; D is undetermined. Germline-derived CDR1 and CDR2 are SGHTA and FQGNSA. This CDR3 region has 14 residues. The V end was cut by 4 bases, the J end by 1 base, with 10 bases between. The CDR3 DNA is TGTGCCAGCAGCTGGGCAGGTCCGAACACTGAAGCTTTCTTT. Its translation: CASSWAGPNTEAFF.

This clone has only a few counts. The chain employs TRBV13 and TRBJ2-7, with 8 bases matching TRBD1. J was trimmed by 4 bases and V by 7 bases; bases with no gene match: 6. Germline V lookup: CDR1 PRHDT, CDR2 FYEKMQ (reference sequence). The CDR3 has 13 residues. Written as DNA, the CDR3 is TGTGCCAGCACGATCAGGGGGCGATACGAGCAGTACTTC. The encoded protein is CASTIRGRYEQYF. Complete variable domain (other parts from reference TRBV13 and TRBJ2-7): AAGVIQSPRHLIKEKRETATLKCYPIPRHDTVYWYQQGPGQDPQFLISFYEKMQSDKGSIPDRFSAQQFSDYHSELNMSSLELGDSALYFCASTIRGRYEQYFGPGTRLTVT.

The rearrangement joins TRBV2 to TRBJ1-5; D is perhaps TRBD1 (6 bases). The CDR3 spans 13 residues. Trimming cost V 9 bases and J 0 bases, with 9 bases left between them. Germline V gene sequence: CDR1 SNHLY, CDR2 FYNNEI. CDR3 sequence reads: CASEDSSNQPQHF. CDR3 coding DNA: TGTGCCAGTGAGGACAGTAGCAATCAGCCCCAGCATTTT. Using reference TRBV2 and TRBJ1-5 for the parts outside the CDR3, the full variable domain is EPEVTQTPSHQVTQMGQEVILRCVPISNHLYFYWYRQILGQKVEFLVSFYNNEISEKSEIFDDQFSVERPDGSNFTLKIRSTKLEDSAMYFCASEDSSNQPQHFGDGTRLSIL.

This clone came up once. V is TRBV19 and J is TRBJ2-4; D gene uncertain. Germline assignment: CDR1 LNHDA and CDR2 SQIVND (reference sequence). The CDR3 contains 13 residues. V was shortened by 3 bases and J by 7 bases, with 10 bases between the two germline ends. CDR3 bases: TGTGCCAGTAGTATGGATTCCGGGAACATTCAGTACTTC. Translation gives CASSMDSGNIQYF.

The chain uses TRBV3-1 (or the pseudogene TRBV3-2) and TRBJ2-6; possible D gene TRBD1, 5 bases. Germline assignment: CDR1 LGHDT and CDR2 YNNKEL (reference sequence). V gave up 3 bases and J gave up 7 bases, with 16 bases separating them. The CDR3 length is 16 residues. The CDR3 DNA reads TGTGCCAGCAGCCACCTAGTAGGGGCCCCAGCCAACGTCCTGACTTTC. Protein: CASSHLVGAPANVLTF.

V and J are TRBV23-1 and TRBJ1-1, with D possibly being TRBD1 (5 bases). TRBV23-1 is an ORF, and what it does is uncertain. This CDR3 has 15 amino acids. Trimming cost V 0 bases and J 4 bases, with 12 bases left between them. CDR3 protein: CASSQSRGHGTEAFF. In DNA form, the CDR3 reads TGCGCCAGCAGTCAATCGCGGGGCCACGGCACTGAAGCTTTCTTT.

V and J are TRBV5-1 and TRBJ1-2; D possibly corresponds to TRBD1 (5 bases). The germline V gene has CDR1 SGHRS and CDR2 YFSETQ. Trimming removed 2 bases at V and 6 bases at J, with 23 bases between. The CDR3 runs 17 residues. The CDR3 nucleotides read TGCGCCAGCAGCTTCTCCCTAAGTACTTCATCGACAGATGGCTACACCTTC. It translates to CASSFSLSTSSTDGYTF.

This rearrangement joins TRBV13 to TRBJ1-1, with 7 bases lining up with TRBD1. The germline gives CDR1 PRHDT, CDR2 FYEKMQ (reference sequence). Germline trimming cut 2 bases from V and 3 bases from J; bases unmatched to any gene: 3. The CDR3 is 14 amino acids. The CDR3 is CASSLQGVDTEAFF. The CDR3 DNA is TGTGCCAGCAGCTTACAGGGGGTAGACACTGAAGCTTTCTTT.

This clone was counted only a few times. The CDR3, as DNA: TGTGCCAGCAGCCCCAACGGGGGACAGGGGTTTGATCAGCCCCAGCATTTT. Amino acids: CASSPNGGQGFDQPQHF. This rearrangement joins TRBV7-2 to TRBJ1-5, with TRBD1 matching over 10 bases. With 5 bases clipped from V and 5 bases from J, the junction kept 12 bases outside the gene matches. CDR3 length: 17 amino acids. The V gene's germline CDR1 is SGHTA and CDR2 FQGNSA.

This clone was found once. The CDR3 loop reads CASSSGLAGEQYF. DNA of the CDR3: TGTGCCAGCAGCTCGGGACTAGCGGGAGAGCAGTACTTC. V usage is TRBV7-6 and J usage is TRBJ2-7; 13 nucleotides align to TRBD2. V shed 4 bases, J shed 7 bases, and the junction held 1 base outside the gene matches. The CDR3 runs 13 residues. Germline loops: CDR1 SGHVS, CDR2 FNYEAQ.

The rearrangement links TRBV14 to TRBJ2-3, with TRBD2 as a possible D gene (6 bases). CDR1 and CDR2 (germline): SGHDN, FVKESK. V was clipped by 1 base and J by 5 bases, with 19 bases between them. The CDR3 extends over 17 amino acids. The CDR3 nucleotides are TGTGCCAGCAGCCAAGCCGTGGGAGCCCTGCGGGAAGATACGCAGTATTTT. It specifies CASSQAVGALREDTQYF.

The chain has TRBV4-2 and TRBJ2-3, with TRBD2 as a possible D gene (6 bases). Trimming took 0 bases from V and 3 from J, leaving 13 bases between them. Germline V lookup: CDR1 LGHNA, CDR2 YNFKEQ. The CDR3 contains 16 residues. CDR3 sequence reads: CASSQDRGARTDTQYF. CDR3 DNA sequence: TGTGCCAGCAGCCAAGATCGCGGGGCGAGGACAGATACGCAGTATTTT.

The chain uses TRBV10-3 and TRBJ1-1; D remains ambiguous. The CDR3 contains 11 residues. V lost 7 bases to trimming and J lost 3 bases, with 6 bases between them. Germline V gene data show CDR1 as ENHRY and CDR2 as SYGVKD. CDR3 bases: TGTGCCATCAAATCGGACACTGAAGCTTTCTTT. It is translated as CAIKSDTEAFF.

This clone has just a few counts. The rearrangement joins TRBV7-9 to TRBJ2-7; 7 bases match TRBD1. Per germline, CDR1 SEHNR and CDR2 FQNEAQ (reference sequence). This CDR3 spans 15 amino acids. Trimming cost V 6 bases and J 1 base; bases outside gene matches: 9. In DNA, the CDR3 is TGTGCCAGCAGGGGGACAGTGAGGGGATCCTACGAGCAGTACTTC. Translating gives CASRGTVRGSYEQYF.

The chain is built from TRBV28 and TRBJ1-5; TRBD1 aligns across 8 bases. V shed 2 bases, J shed 7 bases, and the junction held 7 bases outside the gene matches. The germline V gene encodes CDR1 MDHEN and CDR2 SYDVKM. The CDR3 loop spans 15 amino acids. The CDR3 region is CASSLAQGAYQPQHF. The CDR3 DNA sequence: TGTGCCAGCAGTTTAGCCCAGGGGGCTTACCAGCCCCAGCATTTT.

The CDR3 sequence is CASSQEYREPYGYTF. CDR3 in DNA: TGTGCCAGCAGCCAAGAATACCGGGAGCCCTATGGCTACACCTTC. The V gene is TRBV4-2, the J gene TRBJ1-2; the D is unclear. The V end was cut by 0 bases, the J end by 4 bases, with 12 bases between. CDR3 length equals 15 residues. The V gene's germline CDR1 is LGHNA and CDR2 YNFKEQ.